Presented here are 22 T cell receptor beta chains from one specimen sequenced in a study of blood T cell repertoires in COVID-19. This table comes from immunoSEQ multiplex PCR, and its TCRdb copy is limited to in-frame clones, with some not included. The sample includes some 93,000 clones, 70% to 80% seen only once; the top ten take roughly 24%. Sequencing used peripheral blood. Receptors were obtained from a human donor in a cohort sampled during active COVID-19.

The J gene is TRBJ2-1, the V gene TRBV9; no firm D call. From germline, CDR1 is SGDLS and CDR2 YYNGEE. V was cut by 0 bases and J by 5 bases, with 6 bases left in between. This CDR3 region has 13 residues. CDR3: CASSVALNNEQFF. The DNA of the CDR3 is TGTGCCAGCAGCGTAGCCCTAAACAATGAGCAGTTCTTC.

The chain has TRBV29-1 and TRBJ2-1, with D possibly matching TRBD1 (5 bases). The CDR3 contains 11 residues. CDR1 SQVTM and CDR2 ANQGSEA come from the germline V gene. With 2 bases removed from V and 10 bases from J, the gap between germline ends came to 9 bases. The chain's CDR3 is CSVERGNEQFF. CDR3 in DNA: TGCAGCGTTGAAAGGGGAAACGAGCAGTTCTTC.

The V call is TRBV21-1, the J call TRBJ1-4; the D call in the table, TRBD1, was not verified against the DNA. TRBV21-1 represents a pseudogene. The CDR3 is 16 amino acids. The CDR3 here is CASSKTLGDRGEKLFF. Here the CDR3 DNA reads TGTGCCAGCAGCAAGACCCTGGGGGACAGGGGTGAAAAACTGTTTTTT.

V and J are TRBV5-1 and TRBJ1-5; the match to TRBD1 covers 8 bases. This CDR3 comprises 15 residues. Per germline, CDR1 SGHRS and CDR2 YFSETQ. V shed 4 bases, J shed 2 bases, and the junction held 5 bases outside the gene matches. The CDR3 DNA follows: TGCGCCAGCAGCCGGACAGGGTCGGGCAATCAGCCCCAGCATTTT. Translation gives CASSRTGSGNQPQHF.

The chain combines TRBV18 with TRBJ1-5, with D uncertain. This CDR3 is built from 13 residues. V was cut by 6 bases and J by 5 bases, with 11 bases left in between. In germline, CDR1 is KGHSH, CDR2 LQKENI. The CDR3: CASSFHRDQPQHF. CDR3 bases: TGTGCCAGCTCGTTCCACCGGGATCAGCCCCAGCATTTT.

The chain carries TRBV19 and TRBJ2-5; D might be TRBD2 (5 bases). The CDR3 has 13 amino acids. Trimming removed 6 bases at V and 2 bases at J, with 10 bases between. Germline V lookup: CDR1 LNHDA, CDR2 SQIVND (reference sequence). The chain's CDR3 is CASSEGIQETQYF. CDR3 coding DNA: TGTGCCAGTAGCGAGGGAATTCAAGAGACCCAGTACTTC. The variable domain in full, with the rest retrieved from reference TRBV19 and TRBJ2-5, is DGGITQSPKYLFRKEGQNVTLSCEQNLNHDAMYWYRQDPGQGLRLIYYSQIVNDFQKGDIAEGYSVSREKKESFPLTVTSAQKNPTAFYLCASSEGIQETQYFGPGTRLLVL.

The CDR3 DNA is TGTGCCAGCAGTGATCTCAGGGGAAACACCGGGGAGCTGTTTTTT. Translation: CASSDLRGNTGELFF. This chain uses TRBV2 with TRBJ2-2, with D possibly being TRBD1 (6 bases). Germline CDR1 and CDR2: SNHLY and FYNNEI. The V gene lost 3 bases and the J gene lost 2 bases, with 10 bases spanning the gap. CDR3 size: 15 residues.

The CDR3 nucleotides read TGTGCCACCAGTGATTTCAGGGGGACCGGGGAGCTGTTTTTT. It is translated as CATSDFRGTGELFF. The V gene is TRBV24-1, the J gene TRBJ2-2; TRBD1 agrees at 7 bases. The CDR3 runs to 14 residues. Trimming took 1 base from V and 5 from J; bases not matched to a gene: 0. The germline V gene has CDR1 KGHDR and CDR2 SFDVKD.

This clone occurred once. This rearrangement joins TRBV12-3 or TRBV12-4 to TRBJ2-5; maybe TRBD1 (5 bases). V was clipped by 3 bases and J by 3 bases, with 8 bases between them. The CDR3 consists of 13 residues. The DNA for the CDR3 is TGTGCCAGCAGTTTCACAGGAAAAGAGACCCAGTACTTC. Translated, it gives CASSFTGKETQYF.

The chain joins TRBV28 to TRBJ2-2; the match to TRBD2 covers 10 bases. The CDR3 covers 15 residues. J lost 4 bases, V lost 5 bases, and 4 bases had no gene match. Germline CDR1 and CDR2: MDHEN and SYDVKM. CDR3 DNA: TGTGCCAGCAGTAGAGCGGGAGGGCGCACCGGGGAGCTGTTTTTT. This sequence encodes CASSRAGGRTGELFF.

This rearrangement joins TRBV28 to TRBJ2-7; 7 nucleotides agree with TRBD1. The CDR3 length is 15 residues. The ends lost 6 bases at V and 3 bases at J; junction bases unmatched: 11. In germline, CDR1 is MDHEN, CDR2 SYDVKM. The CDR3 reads CASRTPGAGGYEQYF. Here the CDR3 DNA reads TGTGCCAGCAGAACCCCTGGCGCAGGGGGCTACGAGCAGTACTTC.

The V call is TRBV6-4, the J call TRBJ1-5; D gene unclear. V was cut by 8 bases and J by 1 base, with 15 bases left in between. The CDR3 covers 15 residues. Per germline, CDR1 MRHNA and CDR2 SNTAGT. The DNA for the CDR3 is TGTGCCAGCGATCGGGAGAAATCGAGCAATCAGCCCCAGCATTTT. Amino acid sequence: CASDREKSSNQPQHF.

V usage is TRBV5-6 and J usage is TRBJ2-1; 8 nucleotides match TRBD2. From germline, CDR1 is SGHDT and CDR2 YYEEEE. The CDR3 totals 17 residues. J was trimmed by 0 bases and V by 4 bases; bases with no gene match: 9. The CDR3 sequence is CASSRWVAGSSYNEQFF. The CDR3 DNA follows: TGTGCCAGCAGCCGATGGGTAGCGGGGAGCTCCTACAATGAGCAGTTCTTC.

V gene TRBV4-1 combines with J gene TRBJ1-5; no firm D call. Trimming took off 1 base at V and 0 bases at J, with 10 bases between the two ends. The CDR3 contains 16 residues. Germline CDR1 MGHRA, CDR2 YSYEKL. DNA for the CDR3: TGCGCCAGCAGCCAAGGGGCCCCGCTTAGCAATCAGCCCCAGCATTTT. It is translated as CASSQGAPLSNQPQHF.

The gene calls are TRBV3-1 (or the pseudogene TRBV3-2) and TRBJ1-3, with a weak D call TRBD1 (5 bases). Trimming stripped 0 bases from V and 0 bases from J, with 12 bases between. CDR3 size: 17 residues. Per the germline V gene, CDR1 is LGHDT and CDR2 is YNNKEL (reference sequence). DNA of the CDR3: TGTGCCAGCAGCCAAGATGTGGGGCTGAGCTCTGGAAACACCATATATTTT. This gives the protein CASSQDVGLSSGNTIYF.

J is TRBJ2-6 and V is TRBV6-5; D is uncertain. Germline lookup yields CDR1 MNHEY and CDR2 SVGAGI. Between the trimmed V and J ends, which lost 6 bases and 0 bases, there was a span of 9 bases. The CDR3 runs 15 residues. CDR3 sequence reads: CASRRQSSGANVLTF. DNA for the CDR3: TGTGCCAGCAGGCGGCAGAGCTCTGGGGCCAACGTCCTGACTTTC.

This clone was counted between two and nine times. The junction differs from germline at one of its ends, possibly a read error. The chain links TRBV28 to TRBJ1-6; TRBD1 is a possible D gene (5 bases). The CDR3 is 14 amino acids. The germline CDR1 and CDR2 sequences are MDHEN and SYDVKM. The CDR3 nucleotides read TGTGCCAGCAGTCTAACAGGCTATGATTCACCCCTCCACTTT. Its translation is CASSLTGYDSPLHF.

In nucleotides, the CDR3 is TGTGCCAGCGCCTCCATAAGGGGGAAAAGGCAGCCCCAGCATTTT. This encodes CASASIRGKRQPQHF. This sequence joins TRBV27 and TRBJ1-5, with D tentatively TRBD1 (6 bases). The CDR3 consists of 15 residues. Germline V gene sequence: CDR1 MNHEY, CDR2 SMNVEV (reference sequence). V dropped 8 bases and J dropped 7 bases, with 21 bases sitting between them.

CDR3 nucleotide sequence: TGTGCCAGCTCACCAACCCCGCCAGGGGCTGGGGGCACTGAAGCTTTCTTT. Its protein is CASSPTPPGAGGTEAFF. The rearrangement joins TRBV18 to TRBJ1-1; TRBD1 might be the D (6 bases). Trimming shortened V by 2 bases and J by 4 bases, and 20 bases separated the two germline ends. The CDR3 sequence is 17 residues long. CDR1 is KGHSH and CDR2 is LQKENI in the germline V gene.

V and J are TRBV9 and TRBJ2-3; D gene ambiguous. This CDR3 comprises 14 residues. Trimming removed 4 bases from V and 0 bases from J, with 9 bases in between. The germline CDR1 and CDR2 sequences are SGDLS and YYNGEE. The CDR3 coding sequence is TGTGCCAGCAGCTTAGGGCAGAGCACAGATACGCAGTATTTT. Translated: CASSLGQSTDTQYF.

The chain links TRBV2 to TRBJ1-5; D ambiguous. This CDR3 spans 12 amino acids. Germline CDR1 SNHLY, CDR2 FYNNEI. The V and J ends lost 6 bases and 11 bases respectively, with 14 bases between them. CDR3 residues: CASRSNREAQHF. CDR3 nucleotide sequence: TGTGCCAGCAGGTCTAACCGGGAGGCCCAGCATTTT.

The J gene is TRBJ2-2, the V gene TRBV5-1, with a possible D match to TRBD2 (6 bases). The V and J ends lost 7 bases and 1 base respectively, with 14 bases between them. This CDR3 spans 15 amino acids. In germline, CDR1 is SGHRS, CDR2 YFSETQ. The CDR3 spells CASSDKRVNTGELFF. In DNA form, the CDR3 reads TGCGCCAGCTCTGATAAGCGGGTGAACACCGGGGAGCTGTTTTTT.